Below, 16 T cell receptor beta chains from the same sample are listed, as sequenced in a study of blood T cell repertoires in COVID-19. Sequencing used immunoSEQ multiplex PCR; TCRdb keeps in-frame clones, though not all of them. Of about 200,000 clones in the sample, approximately 86% were seen once. The material sequenced was PBMCs or T cells enriched from blood (not recorded which). The receptor set was obtained from a woman aged 25-40 years who had been exposed to COVID-19.

CDR3 coding DNA: TGTGCCAGCAGCCAAGATCATGCCAGGTCCTACGAGCAGTACTTC. This codes for CASSQDHARSYEQYF. This chain links TRBV3-1 (or the pseudogene TRBV3-2) with TRBJ2-7; no definite D call. V was pared by 0 bases and J by 1 base, with 10 bases between. Germline V CDR1 and CDR2: LGHDT, YNNKEL (reference sequence). CDR3 length: 15 amino acids.

The chain combines TRBV7-9 with TRBJ2-2; tentative D call: TRBD1 (5 bases). The CDR3 is made up of 13 amino acids. Germline V CDR1 and CDR2: SEHNR, FQNEAQ (reference sequence). With 8 bases removed from V and 5 bases from J, the gap between germline ends came to 12 bases. In nucleotides, the CDR3 is TGTGCCAGCTTTGGCGCAGGGACCGGGGAGCTGTTTTTT. This translates into CASFGAGTGELFF.

The gene calls are TRBV29-1 and TRBJ2-7; 8 bases line up with TRBD1. Germline trimming cut 7 bases from V and 2 bases from J; bases unmatched to any gene: 4. This CDR3 comprises 12 residues. Germline lookup yields CDR1 SQVTM and CDR2 ANQGSEA. Written as DNA, the CDR3 is TGCAGCGCACGGACAGGGACCTACGAGCAGTACTTC. Protein sequence: CSARTGTYEQYF.

This clone has only one observation. The gene calls are TRBV1 and TRBJ1-1. TRBV1 is flagged as a pseudogene. The CDR3 consists of 12 residues. The CDR3 protein is CTSSQGSTEAFF. The CDR3 DNA follows: TGCACCAGCAGCCAGGGGAGTACTGAAGCTTTCTTT.

CDR3 region: CASSPPTIQGDAKKNYGYTF. The CDR3 nucleotides are TGTGCCAGCAGCCCCCCGACAATCCAGGGCGACGCAAAAAAAAACTATGGCTACACCTTC. This chain connects TRBV14 to TRBJ1-2, with D tentatively TRBD1 (5 bases). From germline, CDR1 is SGHDN and CDR2 FVKESK. The CDR3 sequence is 20 residues long. V was cut by 4 bases and J by 2 bases, with 29 bases left in between.

This clone was seen only a few times. This chain connects TRBV21-1 to TRBJ2-7; TRBD2 is taken as the D call from the table, unchecked against the DNA. TRBV21-1 is classified as a pseudogene. The CDR3 runs 15 residues. As DNA, the CDR3 is TGTGCCAGCAGCAAAGCCGAATGGAGCTCCTACGAGCAGTACTTC. Amino acids: CASSKAEWSSYEQYF.

This chain connects TRBV11-3 to TRBJ2-7; possible D gene TRBD1, 5 bases. With 0 bases removed from V and 4 bases from J, the gap between germline ends came to 13 bases. Germline lookup yields CDR1 SGHNT and CDR2 YENEEA. The CDR3 runs 15 residues. The CDR3, as DNA: TGTGCCAGCAGCTTAGAGGCAGGGATCAGGTACGAGCAGTACTTC. As protein: CASSLEAGIRYEQYF.

The rearrangement joins TRBV7-6 to TRBJ2-7; 8 bases fit TRBD1. V lost 5 bases, J lost 6 bases, and 6 bases stayed unmatched. CDR1 SGHVS and CDR2 FNYEAQ come from the germline V gene. This CDR3 spans 13 amino acids. CDR3 in DNA: TGTGCCAGCAGCGGAATGACAGGGGCCGAGCAGTACTTC. Residues: CASSGMTGAEQYF. Full variable domain (outside the CDR3, taken from reference TRBV7-6 and TRBJ2-7): GAGVSQSPRYKVTKRGQDVALRCDPISGHVSLYWYRQALGQGPEFLTYFNYEAQQDKSGLPNDRFSAERPEGSISTLTIQRTEQRDSAMYRCASSGMTGAEQYFGPGTRLTVT.

The CDR3 nucleotides are TGTGCCAGCACCTGGGACAGGGGGTCAAGTGGCTACACCTTC. This translates into CASTWDRGSSGYTF. The chain uses TRBV2 and TRBJ1-2; 11 nucleotides match TRBD1. CDR1 SNHLY and CDR2 FYNNEI come from the germline V gene. V lost 7 bases to trimming and J lost 7 bases; unmatched junction nucleotides: 8. The CDR3 is made up of 14 amino acids. Based on the CDR3 plus reference TRBV2 and TRBJ1-2, the full variable domain is EPEVTQTPSHQVTQMGQEVILRCVPISNHLYFYWYRQILGQKVEFLVSFYNNEISEKSEIFDDQFSVERPDGSNFTLKIRSTKLEDSAMYFCASTWDRGSSGYTFGSGTRLTVV.

The gene calls are TRBV30 and TRBJ1-6; 11 bases are a match to TRBD1. V gave up 3 bases and J gave up 5 bases; unmatched junction bases: 6. This CDR3 has 16 residues. Germline loops: CDR1 GTSNPN, CDR2 SVGIG (reference sequence). The CDR3 DNA reads as TGTGCCTGGAGCGCCGGGACAGGGGGTGATAATTCACCCCTCCACTTT. Translation gives CAWSAGTGGDNSPLHF.

The chain has TRBV27 and TRBJ1-2; D call uncertain. V lost 5 bases to trimming and J lost 7 bases, with 14 bases between them. The CDR3 extends over 13 amino acids. CDR1 and CDR2 from the germline V gene are MNHEY and SMNVEV (reference sequence). CDR3 sequence reads: CASSREPASGYTF. CDR3 nucleotide sequence: TGTGCCAGCAGTAGAGAGCCCGCGAGTGGCTACACCTTC.

This clone has a single count. The chain has TRBV3-1 (or the pseudogene TRBV3-2) and TRBJ2-1, with a tentative D call TRBD2 (6 bases). Germline lookup yields CDR1 LGHDT and CDR2 YNNKEL (reference sequence). V gave up 5 bases and J gave up 9 bases, with 17 bases separating them. There are 14 residues in the CDR3. CDR3 residues: CASSTTGTHSEQFF. Written as DNA, the CDR3 is TGTGCCAGCAGCACCACTGGGACTCACTCTGAGCAGTTCTTC.

This chain joins TRBV5-6 and TRBJ1-2; D gene uncertain. Germline lookup yields CDR1 SGHDT and CDR2 YYEEEE. The CDR3 totals 13 residues. V was cut by 0 bases and J by 7 bases, with 10 bases left in between. CDR3 residues: CASSLAAGSGYTF. CDR3 in DNA: TGTGCCAGCAGCTTGGCCGCGGGTTCTGGCTACACCTTC.

The gene calls are TRBV7-2 and TRBJ1-2; D might be TRBD1 (5 bases). Deletions cut 1 base from V and 8 bases from J, with 11 bases between. The CDR3 contains 13 residues. The germline V gene encodes CDR1 SGHTA and CDR2 FQGNSA. The CDR3 spells CASSLGPSGGYTF. The CDR3 coding sequence is TGTGCCAGCAGCTTAGGACCCTCAGGGGGCTACACCTTC.

The V call is TRBV2, the J call TRBJ1-2; D is unclear. Trimming took off 2 bases at V and 8 bases at J, with 15 bases between the two ends. The CDR3 has 14 residues. The germline V gene encodes CDR1 SNHLY and CDR2 FYNNEI. The CDR3 bases are TGTGCCAGCAGTGAACTGGGTCTAGTGAGGGGCTACACCTTC. Translating it yields CASSELGLVRGYTF.

The CDR3 region is CASSLYGGVHTDTQYF. CDR3 DNA: TGTGCCAGCAGCTTATATGGCGGGGTGCACACAGATACGCAGTATTTT. The chain carries TRBV13 and TRBJ2-3; weak D call: TRBD2 (6 bases). This CDR3 spans 16 amino acids. The V gene lost 2 bases and the J gene lost 2 bases, with 14 bases spanning the gap. In germline, CDR1 is PRHDT, CDR2 FYEKMQ (reference sequence). The full variable domain, rest sourced from reference TRBV13 and TRBJ2-3, is AAGVIQSPRHLIKEKRETATLKCYPIPRHDTVYWYQQGPGQDPQFLISFYEKMQSDKGSIPDRFSAQQFSDYHSELNMSSLELGDSALYFCASSLYGGVHTDTQYFGPGTRLTVL.